This TCR beta chain comes out of a study of blood T cell repertoires in COVID-19. Study as a whole: Collection of acute and convalescent COVID-19 samples took place in the United States, Italy and Spain. T cells, B-cell-depleted T cells, or PBMCs provided the cDNA or gDNA that served as material.

Original processing notes: Reference gene primer amplification gave nucleated cell count estimates. Generated by immunoSEQ multiplex PCR, the TCRdb table keeps only in-frame clones and is missing some. Clone size and V and J calls were adopted from that table, with D and trimming inferred from the DNA. The sample carries some 300,000 clones, about 91% recorded once. The sequenced sample consisted of peripheral blood. The receptor was isolated from a woman in her twenties or thirties who had recovered from COVID-19.

The CDR3 loop is CASSLGGATNEKLFF. The CDR3 DNA reads as TGCGCCAGCAGCTTAGGGGGTGCAACTAATGAAAAACTGTTTTTT. The chain carries TRBV5-1 and TRBJ1-4, with a possible D match to TRBD1 (6 bases). Germline CDR1 is SGHRS and CDR2 is YFSETQ. The V and J ends lost 2 bases and 0 bases respectively, with 8 bases between them. The CDR3 has 15 residues.